Listed below are T cell receptor beta chains from one sample, sequenced in a study of spatial heterogeneity in lung cancer. From the 5' RACE reads, TCRdb called clonotypes with MiXCR, one entry per CDR3 protein. Of around 120,000 distinct CDR3 sequences in the sample, more than 9% were seen once. The source was PBMCs, collected at follow-up. The source is a male donor with early-stage non-small cell lung cancer. CDR3s include the opening cysteine and the closing phenylalanine or tryptophan. The D gene is left open where the match is weak. Expanded clones get a size class; other rows say once, few or many, or leave the size out.

TRBV7-9	NA	TRBJ2-3	18	NA	TGTGCCAGCAGCCCGGAGCCTCGGACGGACTTAACGACAGATACGCAGTATTTT	CASSPEPRTDLTTDTQYF
TRBV9	NA	TRBJ2-7	14	TRBD1	TGTGCCAGCAGCGTGACAGGGAGCTCCTACGAGCAGTACTTC	CASSVTGSSYEQYF
TRBV10-3	many	TRBJ2-7	13	TRBD2	TGTGCCTCAAAGAGCGGGGGACACTACGAGCAGTACTTC	CASKSGGHYEQYF
TRBV20-1	many	TRBJ1-4	14	NA	TGCAGTGCTAGGCGGGGGGCAGGCGATGAAAAACTGTTTTTT	CSARRGAGDEKLFF
TRBV7-8	few	TRBJ2-2	16	NA	TGTGCCAGCAGCTTACAACAGGGGGGGCCCACCGGGGAGCTGTTTTTT	CASSLQQGGPTGELFF
TRBV7-2	many	TRBJ1-5	15	NA	TGTGCCAGCAGCCGATTGGCTGATGGCAATCAGCCCCAGCATTTT	CASSRLADGNQPQHF
TRBV9	many	TRBJ2-3	17	NA	TGTGCCAGCAGCTCGCCTCCAGAGGGGGGACCTGGGGATACGCAGTATTTT	CASSSPPEGGPGDTQYF
TRBV7-8	NA	TRBJ2-1	20	TRBD2	TGTGCCAGCAGCAAAACCACGCTGCCGGGACTAGCGGGGGGGCTGGTTGAGCAGTTCTTC	CASSKTTLPGLAGGLVEQFF
TRBV11-3	NA	TRBJ2-3	15	NA	TGTGCCAGCAGCTTAGGGGACCCCAGCACAGATACGCAGTATTTT	CASSLGDPSTDTQYF
TRBV20-1	NA	TRBJ2-7	16	TRBD1	TGCAGTGCTCGGCCCCTTCCGGGACAGATGGCCTACGAGCAGTACTTC	CSARPLPGQMAYEQYF
TRBV7-3	many	TRBJ2-7	14	NA	TGTGCCAGCAGCTTAGGGCAGGGAGAAGGGGAGCAGTACTTC	CASSLGQGEGEQYF